The 29 T cell receptor beta chains below were found in one sample sequenced in a study of T cell responses to AZD1222 COVID-19 vaccine. Profiled with immunoSEQ multiplex PCR; TCRdb holds only in-frame clones, not every one. The sample has fewer than 200,000 clones, 91% seen once. This specimen consisted of peripheral blood, obtained on day 0 of AZD1222 vaccination. The receptor source for this set is an adult in good health.

The count of this clone is one. The chain joins TRBV11-2 to TRBJ1-5; no firm D call. Trimming took off 1 base at V and 7 bases at J, with 8 bases between the two ends. Germline V gene lookup returns CDR1 SGHAT and CDR2 FQNNGV. This CDR3 region has 13 residues. Written as DNA, the CDR3 is TGTGCCAGCAGCTTAGGATGGCTCCAGCCCCAGCATTTT. This encodes CASSLGWLQPQHF.

Here the CDR3 DNA reads TGTGCCAGCAGCTTAGCAGTTGCCGGGTCGAGCAAGTACTTC. This sequence encodes CASSLAVAGSSKYF. The V and J genes are TRBV7-2 and TRBJ2-7; D gene uncertain. Trimming took off 0 bases at V and 11 bases at J, with 17 bases between the two ends. The CDR3 is 14 amino acids. Germline V gene lookup returns CDR1 SGHTA and CDR2 FQGNSA.

There are a few counts of this clone. The V and J genes are TRBV9 and TRBJ1-1; D not certain. The CDR3 has 13 amino acids. CDR1 and CDR2 (germline): SGDLS, YYNGEE. Trimming stripped 3 bases from V and 7 bases from J, with 13 bases between. CDR3 sequence reads: CASSASFEDEAFF. The CDR3 coding sequence is TGTGCCAGCAGCGCTTCATTCGAAGATGAAGCTTTCTTT.

This chain links TRBV6-2 or TRBV6-3 with TRBJ2-7, with D possibly matching TRBD1 (5 bases). The CDR3 contains 14 residues. Germline assignment: CDR1 MNHEY and CDR2 SVGEGT. Trimming removed 5 bases at V and 1 base at J, with 12 bases between. The CDR3 DNA follows: TGTGCCAGCAGTGCCTTGACAGTATCCTACGAGCAGTACTTC. Its translation: CASSALTVSYEQYF.

The V gene is TRBV6-5, the J gene TRBJ1-1; D gene ambiguous. The V end was cut by 0 bases, the J end by 4 bases, with 6 bases between. Germline lookup yields CDR1 MNHEY and CDR2 SVGAGI. This CDR3 is built from 13 residues. The CDR3 sequence is CASSYSRSTEAFF. DNA of the CDR3: TGTGCCAGCAGTTACTCGAGAAGCACTGAAGCTTTCTTT.

Worth noting for this clone: A junction end diverges from the germline sequence, so it may reflect a read error. CDR3 nucleotides: TGTGCCAGCCTTTACGGACAGGGGGCAACGGCTCAATTC. Protein sequence: CASLYGQGATAQF. The chain has TRBV19 and TRBJ1-2, with TRBD1 identical over 11 bases. CDR1 and CDR2 from the germline V gene are LNHDA and SQIVND (reference sequence). The CDR3 has 13 amino acids.

The chain links TRBV4-3 to TRBJ1-2; TRBD1 matches 7 bases. Germline loops: CDR1 LGHNA, CDR2 YSLEER. The ends lost 4 bases at V and 2 bases at J; junction bases unmatched: 7. CDR3 length equals 15 residues. This CDR3 reads CASSRDLTGNYGYTF. In DNA form, the CDR3 reads TGCGCCAGCAGCCGCGATCTGACAGGGAACTATGGCTACACCTTC.

The CDR3: CASSYSISPYSNQPQHF. CDR3 coding DNA: TGTGCCAGCAGTTACTCGATTAGTCCTTATAGCAATCAGCCCCAGCATTTT. This chain links TRBV6-2 or TRBV6-3 with TRBJ1-5; D is uncertain. The length of the CDR3 is 17 residues. Germline V gives CDR1 MNHEY, CDR2 SVGEGT. Trimming took off 0 bases at V and 0 bases at J, with 12 bases between the two ends.

This chain uses TRBV2 with TRBJ1-2; the D is unclear. The CDR3 sequence is 15 residues long. Germline V gives CDR1 SNHLY, CDR2 FYNNEI. Deletions cut 6 bases from V and 4 bases from J, with 18 bases between. The CDR3 protein is CASSLRTEALYGYTF. Here the CDR3 DNA reads TGTGCCAGCAGCCTCCGGACGGAAGCCCTCTATGGCTACACCTTC.

The V call is TRBV6-4, the J call TRBJ1-2; perhaps TRBD1 as D (5 bases). Per germline, CDR1 MRHNA and CDR2 SNTAGT. There are 13 residues in the CDR3. Trimming cost V 4 bases and J 8 bases, with 14 bases left between them. CDR3 nucleotides: TGTGCCAGCAGTGTGGAAGCGGGGGAAGGCTACACCTTC. Translation gives CASSVEAGEGYTF.

The chain carries TRBV10-3 and TRBJ1-2; TRBD1 aligns across 9 bases. The V gene's germline CDR1 is ENHRY and CDR2 SYGVKD. The CDR3 extends over 15 amino acids. The V and J ends lost 2 bases and 6 bases, in that order; junction bases with no gene match: 7. The CDR3 protein is CAISEATGGEDGYTF. The CDR3 DNA follows: TGTGCCATCAGTGAGGCAACAGGGGGCGAGGATGGCTACACCTTC.

This clone has a single count. This sequence joins TRBV24-1 and TRBJ1-5; 9 positions match TRBD1. V trimming: 6 bases; J trimming: 6 bases; junction bases outside the gene matches: 11. The germline V gene has CDR1 KGHDR and CDR2 SFDVKD. This CDR3 comprises 16 residues. In DNA form, the CDR3 reads TGTGCCACCAGTCCTAACCGGGACAGGGTTGTTCAGCCCCAGCATTTT. Translation: CATSPNRDRVVQPQHF.

The chain employs TRBV7-2 and TRBJ2-5; TRBD1 aligns across 7 bases. J was trimmed by 1 base and V by 1 base; bases with no gene match: 3. The CDR3 covers 15 residues. From germline, CDR1 is SGHTA and CDR2 FQGNSA. In nucleotides, the CDR3 is TGTGCCAGCAGCTTAGGGGGACAGACCCAAGAGACCCAGTACTTC. It translates to CASSLGGQTQETQYF.

This clone occurred once. CDR3 DNA sequence: TGCAGCGTCATAGTCGCCGTGAACACTGAAGCTTTCTTT. This codes for CSVIVAVNTEAFF. The chain is built from TRBV29-1 and TRBJ1-1, with D unclear. This CDR3 is 13 amino acids long. Germline V gene sequence: CDR1 SQVTM, CDR2 ANQGSEA. V lost 6 bases, J lost 0 bases, and 11 bases lay in between.

The rearrangement uses TRBV24-1 and TRBJ2-1; tentatively, D is TRBD2 (5 bases). V was shortened by 9 bases and J by 0 bases, with 8 bases between the two germline ends. Per the germline V gene, CDR1 is KGHDR and CDR2 is SFDVKD. The CDR3 contains 13 residues. The CDR3 spells CATRRGSYNEQFF. In nucleotides, the CDR3 is TGTGCCACCCGACGGGGCTCCTACAATGAGCAGTTCTTC.

J is TRBJ2-5 and V is TRBV4-3; TRBD1 agrees at 7 bases. The junction had 6 bases not matched to a gene; V was cut back by 1 base and J by 4 bases. The germline CDR1 and CDR2 sequences are LGHNA and YSLEER. This CDR3 has 15 amino acids. This CDR3 is CASSQGQGFGETQYF. DNA of the CDR3: TGCGCCAGCAGCCAAGGACAGGGCTTCGGAGAGACCCAGTACTTC.

The CDR3 here is CASSIPGGRWTEAFF. The CDR3 nucleotides are TGTGCCAGTAGTATCCCAGGGGGCCGGTGGACTGAAGCTTTCTTT. This sequence joins TRBV19 and TRBJ1-1, with 8 positions matching TRBD1. Germline assignment: CDR1 LNHDA and CDR2 SQIVND (reference sequence). The CDR3 consists of 15 residues. After removal of 3 bases from V and 5 bases from J, the junction contained 8 bases not matched to a gene. The entire variable domain, with the rest obtained from reference TRBV19 and TRBJ1-1, is as follows: DGGITQSPKYLFRKEGQNVTLSCEQNLNHDAMYWYRQDPGQGLRLIYYSQIVNDFQKGDIAEGYSVSREKKESFPLTVTSAQKNPTAFYLCASSIPGGRWTEAFFGQGTRLTVV.

This clone was observed a single time. The chain joins TRBV20-1 to TRBJ1-1; 10 nucleotides line up with TRBD1. The CDR3 runs to 13 residues. The germline V gene has CDR1 DFQATT and CDR2 SNEGSKA (reference sequence). After removal of 3 bases from V and 11 bases from J, the junction contained 9 bases not matched to a gene. CDR3 sequence reads: CSASKGQGLWAFF. CDR3 bases: TGCAGTGCTAGTAAGGGACAGGGGTTGTGGGCTTTCTTT.

The V and J genes are TRBV19 and TRBJ2-7, with D perhaps matching TRBD1 (5 bases). V shed 4 bases and J shed 3 bases, with 7 bases lying between them. This CDR3 has 12 residues. The germline CDR1 and CDR2 sequences are LNHDA and SQIVND (reference sequence). In nucleotides, the CDR3 is TGTGCCAGTAGTACGGACAACTACGAGCAGTACTTC. It encodes CASSTDNYEQYF.

The DNA for the CDR3 is TGTGCCAGCAGCTTAGGACAGGGGGACGAGACCCAGTACTTC. It codes for CASSLGQGDETQYF. This chain connects TRBV7-9 to TRBJ2-5; 9 nucleotides align to TRBD1. The CDR3 spans 14 residues. Germline V gene sequence: CDR1 SEHNR, CDR2 FQNEAQ (reference sequence). The J segment lost 5 bases and the V segment lost 1 base, leaving 2 bases of the junction unmatched.

The V and J genes are TRBV4-3 and TRBJ2-5; tentatively, D is TRBD1 (5 bases). Germline loops: CDR1 LGHNA, CDR2 YSLEER. The CDR3 covers 15 residues. The germline V and J ends were trimmed by 0 bases and 5 bases, with 13 bases remaining between them. The CDR3 sequence is CASSQDLAGYETQYF. The CDR3 nucleotides read TGCGCCAGCAGCCAAGATCTGGCAGGGTATGAGACCCAGTACTTC.

V gene TRBV27 combines with J gene TRBJ2-2; D ambiguous. Trimming removed 1 base from V and 7 bases from J, with 7 bases in between. From germline, CDR1 is MNHEY and CDR2 SMNVEV (reference sequence). The CDR3 has 13 amino acids. The CDR3 is CASSLWRHGELFF. The CDR3 DNA reads TGTGCCAGCAGTTTATGGCGGCACGGGGAGCTGTTTTTT.

The V and J genes are TRBV5-1 and TRBJ2-2; D may match TRBD1 or TRBD2 (5 bases each). The length of the CDR3 is 16 residues. V lost 4 bases to trimming and J lost 3 bases, with 16 bases between them. Per the germline V gene, CDR1 is SGHRS and CDR2 is YFSETQ. In DNA form, the CDR3 reads TGCGCCAGCAGCCCGTCGCCGGGACCCTACACCGGGGAGCTGTTTTTT. This translates into CASSPSPGPYTGELFF.

The chain is built from TRBV3-1 (or the pseudogene TRBV3-2) and TRBJ2-1, with 13 bases that match TRBD2. The CDR3 sequence is 19 residues long. From germline, CDR1 is LGHDT and CDR2 YNNKEL (reference sequence). After removal of 5 bases from V and 2 bases from J, the junction contained 12 bases not matched to a gene. The CDR3 DNA reads TGTGCCAGCAGCTCCCCGGGACTAGCGGGAAAGGTGACCTACAATGAGCAGTTCTTC. It translates to CASSSPGLAGKVTYNEQFF.

V and J are TRBV7-9 and TRBJ1-5, with D possibly being TRBD1 (5 bases). The length of the CDR3 is 14 residues. Trimming took off 3 bases at V and 6 bases at J, with 12 bases between the two ends. CDR1 SEHNR and CDR2 FQNEAQ come from the germline V gene (reference sequence). The CDR3 region is CASSFGGGSQPQHF. The CDR3 DNA reads TGTGCCAGCAGCTTTGGGGGAGGTAGTCAGCCCCAGCATTTT.

The chain employs TRBV30 and TRBJ2-4; no definite D call. From germline, CDR1 is GTSNPN and CDR2 SVGIG (reference sequence). Trimming cost V 3 bases and J 4 bases, with 4 bases left between them. The CDR3 has 11 amino acids. The CDR3 spells CAWSPKNIQYF. CDR3 nucleotides: TGTGCCTGGAGCCCTAAAAACATTCAGTACTTC.

This chain uses TRBV30 with TRBJ1-4, with D hard to call. The V and J ends lost 5 bases and 5 bases respectively, with 6 bases between them. Germline CDR1 and CDR2: GTSNPN and SVGIG (reference sequence). There are 11 residues in the CDR3. CDR3 sequence reads: CAWSLNEKLFF. The DNA of the CDR3 is TGTGCCTGGTCCTTAAATGAAAAACTGTTTTTT.

The V gene is TRBV11-3, the J gene TRBJ2-3; D remains ambiguous. CDR3 length: 15 residues. Germline V lookup: CDR1 SGHNT, CDR2 YENEEA. V was shortened by 1 base and J by 2 bases, with 10 bases between the two germline ends. CDR3 nucleotide sequence: TGTGCCAGCAGCTTAGGTACCCCCTACACAGATACGCAGTATTTT. This encodes CASSLGTPYTDTQYF.

The V call is TRBV13, the J call TRBJ2-7; 10 bases line up with TRBD1. Germline CDR1 and CDR2: PRHDT and FYEKMQ (reference sequence). The CDR3 contains 16 residues. The V and J ends lost 5 bases and 5 bases, in that order; junction bases with no gene match: 12. The CDR3 bases are TGTGCCAGCAGCACACTTTCCGGGACAGGGGACCACGAGCAGTACTTC. Translating gives CASSTLSGTGDHEQYF.